The present T cell receptor (beta chain) was sequenced within a study of blood T cell repertoires in COVID-19. Study-level background: Spain, Italy and the United States supplied samples that represented acute and convalescent COVID-19.

V was cut by 1 base and J by 5 bases, with 14 bases left in between. CDR1 is LNHNV and CDR2 is YYDKDF in the germline V gene (reference sequence). This CDR3 region has 15 residues. Using immunoSEQ multiplex PCR, the repertoire was profiled, and TCRdb retains in-frame clones only, with some absent. The profile shows 120,000 or so clones, 81% of them singletons. The Seattle patients, enrolled during active infection, were followed longitudinally. The V gene is TRBV15, the J gene TRBJ1-1, with D tentatively TRBD1 (5 bases). This receptor was obtained from a man aged 30 to 45 with COVID-19, enrolled during active disease. Sequenced: peripheral blood. The CDR3 reads CATSRGRGLETEAFF. In DNA form, the CDR3 reads TGTGCCACCAGCAGAGGGAGGGGATTGGAGACTGAAGCTTTCTTT.